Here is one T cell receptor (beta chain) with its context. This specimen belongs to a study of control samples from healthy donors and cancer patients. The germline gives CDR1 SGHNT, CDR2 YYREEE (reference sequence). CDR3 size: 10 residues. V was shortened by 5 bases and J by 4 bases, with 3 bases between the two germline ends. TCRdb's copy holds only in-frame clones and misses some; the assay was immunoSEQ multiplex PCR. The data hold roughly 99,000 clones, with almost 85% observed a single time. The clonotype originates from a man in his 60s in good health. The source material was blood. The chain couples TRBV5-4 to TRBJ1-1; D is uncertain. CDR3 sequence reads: CASRFTEAFF. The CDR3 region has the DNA TGTGCCAGCAGGTTCACTGAAGCTTTCTTT.